The source of this T cell receptor (beta chain) is a study of shared clonotypes between healthy human individuals. Some clones are missing from TCRdb's copy, which holds only in-frame ones; the method was immunoSEQ multiplex PCR. The data contain roughly 640,000 clones, roughly 97% of them singletons. As for this clone: Its antigen is unknown.

The CDR3 covers 15 residues. CDR1 is KGHSH, CDR2 LQKENI, per germline. V was pared by 1 base and J by 7 bases, with 13 bases between. Study-level points and caveats: For naive CD4 cells, roughly 4.6% of clonotypes were shared across a handful of donors.

The chain couples TRBV18 to TRBJ2-2; a possible D gene is TRBD1 (5 bases). Sequencing used naive CD4+ T cells sorted from blood. Described subset: CD45RA+ positively selected. The source of this sequence is a woman younger than 45 in good health. This chain's CDR3 is CASSPRGLASGELFF. CDR3 nucleotide sequence: TGTGCCAGCTCACCACGGGGCTTAGCCAGCGGGGAGCTGTTTTTT.